This T cell receptor (beta chain) was recovered during a study of blood T cell repertoires in COVID-19. Only in-frame clones appear in the TCRdb table, and some are missing; sequencing was by immunoSEQ multiplex PCR. Counted here are about 89,000 clones, around three quarters occurring once; the ten biggest clones make up 15% to 20%. The source material was peripheral blood. This clonotype was sampled from a woman older than 75 with acute or convalescent COVID-19.

CDR3: CASSLVPDREAFF. CDR3 in DNA: TGTGCCAGCAGCTTAGTCCCAGACAGGGAAGCTTTCTTT. V is TRBV11-3 and J is TRBJ1-1; D is possibly TRBD1 (6 bases). V gave up 1 base and J gave up 8 bases, with 11 bases separating them. This CDR3 region has 13 residues. CDR1 is SGHNT, CDR2 YENEEA, per germline.